One and the same sample provided the 25 T cell receptor beta chains below, sequenced in a study of cytomegalovirus exposure and HLA in healthy donors. 60 Vbeta and 13 Jbeta primers were used in PCR. Clones were read by immunoSEQ multiplex PCR, and TCRdb kept only the in-frame ones, dropping some. The repertoire holds about 91,000 clones, with 80% to 90% as singletons. Sequenced input: PBMCs. The source of these receptors is a man aged 18-30 years in good health and CMV-seronegative.

The chain is built from TRBV11-2 and TRBJ1-2; TRBD1 aligns across 7 bases. This CDR3 is built from 14 residues. V shed 5 bases and J 5 bases; nucleotides not matched to a gene: 8. The germline V gene encodes CDR1 SGHAT and CDR2 FQNNGV. CDR3 nucleotides: TGTGCCAGCAGCCTGCAACAGGGGCCTTATGGCTACACCTTC. This sequence encodes CASSLQQGPYGYTF. Filled out from reference TRBV11-2 and TRBJ1-2, the complete variable domain reads EAGVAQSPRYKIIEKRQSVAFWCNPISGHATLYWYQQILGQGPKLLIQFQNNGVVDDSQLPKDRFSAERLKGVDSTLKIQPAKLEDSAVYLCASSLQQGPYGYTFGSGTRLTVV.

J is TRBJ2-3 and V is TRBV7-9; D gene unclear. Germline CDR1 reads SEHNR; CDR2 reads FQNEAQ (reference sequence). V was clipped by 3 bases and J by 3 bases, with 7 bases between them. This CDR3 contains 13 residues. The CDR3 loop reads CASSFSGTDTQYF. The CDR3 DNA reads TGTGCCAGCAGCTTTTCGGGTACAGATACGCAGTATTTT.

J is TRBJ2-3 and V is TRBV19; 9 positions agree with TRBD2. V shed 5 bases and J 0 bases; nucleotides not matched to a gene: 3. Germline V gene lookup returns CDR1 LNHDA and CDR2 SQIVND (reference sequence). CDR3 length equals 15 residues. The CDR3 region has the DNA TGTGCCAGTAGTGCGGGACTAGCCAGCACAGATACGCAGTATTTT. This encodes CASSAGLASTDTQYF.

The V and J genes are TRBV5-5 and TRBJ2-7, with TRBD1 identical over 7 bases. Germline loops: CDR1 SGHKS, CDR2 YYEKEE (reference sequence). V shed 3 bases and J 0 bases; nucleotides not matched to a gene: 9. The CDR3 contains 16 residues. The CDR3 sequence is CASSSPTTGNSYEQYF. The CDR3 region has the DNA TGTGCCAGCAGCTCCCCAACGACAGGGAACTCCTACGAGCAGTACTTC.

The rearrangement uses TRBV15 and TRBJ2-1; 7 bases are shared with TRBD1. The germline V gene encodes CDR1 LNHNV and CDR2 YYDKDF (reference sequence). V was clipped by 0 bases and J by 3 bases; unmatched bases: 2. The CDR3 consists of 15 residues. The CDR3 spells CATSREGQYYNEQFF. The CDR3 DNA follows: TGTGCCACCAGCAGAGAGGGACAGTACTACAATGAGCAGTTCTTC.

The rearrangement uses TRBV2 and TRBJ1-3, with D maybe TRBD1 (6 bases). Germline CDR1 reads SNHLY; CDR2 reads FYNNEI. The ends were cut back, 4 bases at V and 0 bases at J, with 22 bases in the middle. The CDR3 is made up of 19 amino acids. CDR3 in DNA: TGTGCCAGCAGTGCCAGAGGGGCAGCGACAGGCCCCTCTGGAAACACCATATATTTT. Encoded protein: CASSARGAATGPSGNTIYF.

V is TRBV11-3 and J is TRBJ2-7, with TRBD1 as a possible D gene (7 bases). Germline values: CDR1 SGHNT, CDR2 YENEEA. The CDR3 runs to 13 residues. The V gene lost 0 bases and the J gene lost 6 bases, with 9 bases spanning the gap. The CDR3, as DNA: TGTGCCAGCAGCTTAGATCAGGGGGGCGAGCAGTACTTC. Translated, it gives CASSLDQGGEQYF.

The chain links TRBV11-2 to TRBJ2-7; D gene ambiguous. Trimming took 6 bases from V and 0 from J, leaving 6 bases between them. Germline assignment: CDR1 SGHAT and CDR2 FQNNGV. The CDR3 is 12 residues long. CDR3 sequence: CASRVSSYEQYF. As DNA, the CDR3 is TGTGCCAGCAGGGTTAGCTCCTACGAGCAGTACTTC.

This chain joins TRBV18 and TRBJ2-3; 13 bases are a match to TRBD2. V shed 3 bases and J 0 bases; nucleotides not matched to a gene: 3. Per the germline V gene, CDR1 is KGHSH and CDR2 is LQKENI. This CDR3 comprises 17 residues. As DNA, the CDR3 is TGTGCCAGCTCACCCCGGGGACTAGCGGGAAGCACAGATACGCAGTATTTT. Translation: CASSPRGLAGSTDTQYF.

The chain has TRBV28 and TRBJ2-5; D is undetermined. The CDR3 is 15 amino acids. V lost 8 bases and J lost 2, with 18 bases in between. CDR1 is MDHEN, CDR2 SYDVKM, per germline. The CDR3 reads CASDSRPRGQETQYF. In DNA form, the CDR3 reads TGTGCCAGCGATTCACGACCGAGAGGACAAGAGACCCAGTACTTC.

The chain uses TRBV27 and TRBJ2-1, with 9 bases lining up with TRBD2. CDR3 length equals 19 residues. With V trimmed by 4 bases and J by 8 bases, 21 bases remained unmatched. Germline V gene data show CDR1 as MNHEY and CDR2 as SMNVEV (reference sequence). The CDR3: CASSSRAPTSGYRMDEQFF. CDR3 in DNA: TGTGCCAGCAGTTCTAGGGCCCCAACTAGCGGGTACCGTATGGATGAGCAGTTCTTC.

This clone has just a few counts. In DNA form, the CDR3 reads TGTGCCAGCAGCGATAGCGGGAGCTCCTACGAGCAGTACTTC. Translating gives CASSDSGSSYEQYF. The V call is TRBV9, the J call TRBJ2-7; 9 bases agree with TRBD2. J lost 0 bases, V lost 3 bases, and 1 base had no gene match. The germline CDR1 and CDR2 sequences are SGDLS and YYNGEE. The CDR3 loop spans 14 amino acids. The whole variable domain, filled in from reference TRBV9 and TRBJ2-7, reads DSGVTQTPKHLITATGQRVTLRCSPRSGDLSVYWYQQSLDQGLQFLIQYYNGEERAKGNILERFSAQQFPDLHSELNLSSLELGDSALYFCASSDSGSSYEQYFGPGTRLTVT.

The genes are TRBV19 and TRBJ2-1; 9 bases are shared with TRBD2. The V segment lost 3 bases and the J segment 12 bases; nucleotides outside the gene matches: 12. Germline CDR1 LNHDA, CDR2 SQIVND (reference sequence). The length of the CDR3 is 15 residues. This CDR3 is CASSIGGRDPWGQFF. DNA of the CDR3: TGTGCCAGTAGTATTGGCGGGAGGGACCCGTGGGGGCAGTTCTTC.

The chain recombines TRBV7-2 with TRBJ2-7, with a weak D call TRBD2 (5 bases). The CDR3 is 15 residues long. The germline gives CDR1 SGHTA, CDR2 FQGNSA. V lost 5 bases to trimming and J lost 0 bases, with 14 bases between them. The CDR3 sequence: CASSPLAFSSYEQYF. The CDR3 DNA reads TGTGCCAGCAGCCCCCTAGCCTTCAGCTCCTACGAGCAGTACTTC.

V is TRBV27 and J is TRBJ2-7, with no clear D. V gave up 5 bases and J gave up 2 bases, with 13 bases separating them. CDR3 length: 14 amino acids. Germline CDR1 reads MNHEY; CDR2 reads SMNVEV (reference sequence). The CDR3 loop is CASSITQNPYEQYF. The CDR3 DNA is TGTGCCAGCAGTATCACACAAAACCCCTACGAGCAGTACTTC.

For the CDR3, the DNA is TGTGCCAGCCAAATCGACAGGGGCCTGGGTGAAGCTTTCTTT. This sequence encodes CASQIDRGLGEAFF. The chain uses TRBV28 and TRBJ1-1; 8 bases are a match to TRBD1. Trimming took 8 bases from V and 7 from J; bases not matched to a gene: 12. CDR3 length: 14 amino acids. Germline assignment: CDR1 MDHEN and CDR2 SYDVKM. Using reference TRBV28 and TRBJ1-1 for the parts outside the CDR3, the full variable domain is DVKVTQSSRYLVKRTGEKVFLECVQDMDHENMFWYRQDPGLGLRLIYFSYDVKMKEKGDIPEGYSVSREKKERFSLILESASTNQTSMYLCASQIDRGLGEAFFGQGTRLTVV.

The count of this clone is one. At one boundary the junction diverges from the germline segment, which might be a read error. The CDR3 reads CASSGGHTNTGKLFF. In DNA form, the CDR3 reads TGTGCCAGCAGTGGGGGACATACGAACACCGGGAAGCTGTTTTTT. V usage is TRBV25-1 and J usage is TRBJ2-2, with D possibly TRBD1 on 6 matching bases. The length of the CDR3 is 15 residues. Germline CDR1 reads MGHDK; CDR2 reads SYGVNS.

The chain links TRBV28 to TRBJ2-2, with D tentatively TRBD2 (5 bases). The CDR3 is 15 residues long. Germline CDR1 and CDR2: MDHEN and SYDVKM. V lost 3 bases to trimming and J lost 3 bases, with 11 bases between them. CDR3: CASSFGGQDTGELFF. The CDR3 nucleotides are TGTGCCAGCAGTTTTGGCGGGCAGGACACCGGGGAGCTGTTTTTT.

In DNA, the CDR3 is TGTGCCAGCAGCTTCGGTCTGAAAGAGACCCAGTACTTC. The encoded protein is CASSFGLKETQYF. This chain joins TRBV7-2 and TRBJ2-5; D is uncertain. The germline V gene encodes CDR1 SGHTA and CDR2 FQGNSA. The CDR3 is made up of 13 amino acids. Trimming took 3 bases from V and 3 from J, leaving 8 bases between them.

The chain combines TRBV5-6 with TRBJ1-2; TRBD1 agrees at 9 bases. V dropped 4 bases and J dropped 6; count of bases not matched to a gene: 10. Germline-derived CDR1 and CDR2 are SGHDT and YYEEEE. The length of the CDR3 is 15 residues. The CDR3 DNA reads TGTGCCAGCAGCATTCGACAGGGGGATCTCAATGGCTACACCTTC. This encodes CASSIRQGDLNGYTF. The full variable domain, rest sourced from reference TRBV5-6 and TRBJ1-2, is DAGVTQSPTHLIKTRGQQVTLRCSPKSGHDTVSWYQQALGQGPQFIFQYYEEEERQRGNFPDRFSGHQFPNYSSELNVNALLLGDSALYLCASSIRQGDLNGYTFGSGTRLTVV.

The V call is TRBV6-1, the J call TRBJ1-4, with 10 bases identical to TRBD1. The length of the CDR3 is 15 residues. V lost 3 bases, J lost 7 bases, and 5 bases stayed unmatched. The germline V gene has CDR1 MNHNS and CDR2 SASEGT. CDR3 nucleotides: TGTGCCAGCAGTGATGGACAGGGGGGGTTTGAAAAACTGTTTTTT. Protein sequence: CASSDGQGGFEKLFF.

The rearrangement joins TRBV6-5 to TRBJ2-2; a weak D match, TRBD2 (5 bases). Trimming took off 8 bases at V and 6 bases at J, with 16 bases between the two ends. The CDR3 has 14 amino acids. The V gene's germline CDR1 is MNHEY and CDR2 SVGAGI. As DNA, the CDR3 is TGTGCCAGCTTGGGAGTACGGTCTTCCGGGGAGCTGTTTTTT. Amino acid sequence: CASLGVRSSGELFF.

This chain's CDR3 is CASSFYTGQTGELFF. Written as DNA, the CDR3 is TGTGCCAGCAGCTTTTATACAGGGCAGACCGGGGAGCTGTTTTTT. The chain couples TRBV7-3 to TRBJ2-2; TRBD1 might be the D (6 bases). The germline gives CDR1 SGHTA, CDR2 FQGTGA. CDR3 length: 15 residues. With 3 bases removed from V and 5 bases from J, the gap between germline ends came to 13 bases.

Of note for this clone: Other DNA variants within this sample encode the same CDR3. The chain links TRBV28 to TRBJ2-1; TRBD2 matches 11 bases. This CDR3 has 17 residues. The J segment lost 5 bases and the V segment lost 6 bases, leaving 12 bases of the junction unmatched. Germline V gene sequence: CDR1 MDHEN, CDR2 SYDVKM. Here the CDR3 reads CASRTGGLAGGHNEQFF. The CDR3 nucleotides read TGTGCCAGCAGGACAGGGGGGCTAGCGGGGGGCCACAATGAGCAGTTCTTC.

This chain links TRBV18 with TRBJ2-7, with D possibly being TRBD1 (6 bases). Trimming pared 0 bases from V and 0 bases from J, leaving 12 bases between. CDR1 and CDR2 (germline): KGHSH, LQKENI. The CDR3 has 16 residues. CDR3 in DNA: TGTGCCAGCTCACCACCGACAGGCCCGAGCTCCTACGAGCAGTACTTC. Protein: CASSPPTGPSSYEQYF.